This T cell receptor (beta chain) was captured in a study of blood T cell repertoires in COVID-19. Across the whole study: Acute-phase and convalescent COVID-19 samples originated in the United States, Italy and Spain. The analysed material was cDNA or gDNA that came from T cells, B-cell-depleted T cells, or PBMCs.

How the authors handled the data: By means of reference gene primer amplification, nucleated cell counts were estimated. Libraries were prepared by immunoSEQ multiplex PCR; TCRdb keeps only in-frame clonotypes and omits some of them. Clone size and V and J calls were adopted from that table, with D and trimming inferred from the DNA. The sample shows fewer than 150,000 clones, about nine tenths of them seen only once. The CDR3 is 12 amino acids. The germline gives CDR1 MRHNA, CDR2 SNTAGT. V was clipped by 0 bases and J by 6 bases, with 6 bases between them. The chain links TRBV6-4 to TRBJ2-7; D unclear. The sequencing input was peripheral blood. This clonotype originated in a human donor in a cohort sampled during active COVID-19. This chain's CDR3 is CASSDSRAEQYF. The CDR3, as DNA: TGTGCCAGCAGTGACTCTAGAGCCGAGCAGTACTTC.